These 8 T cell receptor beta chains came from one sample sequenced in a study of blood T cell repertoires in COVID-19 (dated by TCRdb to between 2020 and 2021). The library was generated by the immunoSEQ multiplex PCR assay. Sourced from immuneACCESS, this table was stored by TCRdb with only in-frame sequences that have V and J called. A share of the clones is absent; for the studies checked, an unresolved V gene accounts for under half, and the remainder has no known explanation. The sample table lists roughly 200,000 clones, 70% to 80% of them with a count of one. The ten largest clonotypes hold roughly 5.7% of the sample. The sample comprised peripheral blood. The receptor set was obtained from a woman in her forties with COVID-19, enrolled during active disease.

This rearrangement joins TRBV2 to TRBJ1-4, with D possibly being TRBD1 (6 bases). The CDR3 contains 13 residues. V was clipped by 8 bases and J by 7 bases, with 14 bases between them. Germline lookup yields CDR1 SNHLY and CDR2 FYNNEI. The chain's CDR3 is CASEGGFREKLFF. The CDR3, as DNA: TGTGCCAGCGAGGGGGGGTTTCGTGAAAAACTGTTTTTT.

A single count supports this clone. The V gene is TRBV23-1, the J gene TRBJ2-2; TRBD2 matches at 7 bases. TRBV23-1 is assigned to the ORF class and has an uncertain function. V gave up 4 bases and J gave up 6 bases; unmatched junction bases: 14. The CDR3 runs 17 residues. The CDR3 DNA reads as TGCGCCAGCAGTCGCCATGTCCGGGACTACAGTCCCGGGGAGCTGTTTTTT. Translation: CASSRHVRDYSPGELFF.

This chain links TRBV4-1 with TRBJ2-7, with D perhaps TRBD1 (6 bases). Trimming cost V 0 bases and J 2 bases, with 11 bases left between them. CDR1 and CDR2 (germline): MGHRA, YSYEKL. This CDR3 is 15 amino acids long. The CDR3 bases are TGCGCCAGCAGCCAAGACCGACAGGCCCCCTACGAGCAGTACTTC. This translates into CASSQDRQAPYEQYF.

The V call is TRBV27, the J call TRBJ1-1; 7 bases fit TRBD1. Germline V gene sequence: CDR1 MNHEY, CDR2 SMNVEV (reference sequence). This CDR3 contains 13 residues. J was trimmed by 6 bases and V by 6 bases; bases with no gene match: 7. This CDR3 reads CASSQKTGAEAFF. In nucleotides, the CDR3 is TGTGCCAGCAGCCAAAAAACAGGGGCTGAAGCTTTCTTT.

This clone was detected only a few times. The rearrangement joins TRBV5-1 to TRBJ1-6; D gene ambiguous. The germline CDR1 and CDR2 sequences are SGHRS and YFSETQ. The CDR3 runs 13 residues. V lost 4 bases and J 9 bases, leaving 11 bases between the germline ends. For the CDR3, the DNA is TGCGCCAGCAGCCCTGACCCGGGTTCACCCCTCCACTTT. Protein product: CASSPDPGSPLHF.

The chain recombines TRBV7-2 with TRBJ2-1; the D is unclear. Germline loops: CDR1 SGHTA, CDR2 FQGNSA. Trimming shortened V by 7 bases and J by 0 bases, and 10 bases separated the two germline ends. The CDR3 is 14 amino acids. The CDR3 DNA sequence: TGTGCCAGCATCATATATAGCTCCTACAATGAGCAGTTCTTC. Amino acid sequence: CASIIYSSYNEQFF.

The chain employs TRBV7-8 and TRBJ1-4; a weak D match, TRBD1 (6 bases). This CDR3 has 13 residues. Germline lookup yields CDR1 SGHVS and CDR2 FQNEAQ. Trimming took 5 bases from V and 7 from J, leaving 11 bases between them. This chain's CDR3 is CASSGEQGEKLFF. DNA for the CDR3: TGTGCCAGCAGCGGGGAACAGGGTGAAAAACTGTTTTTT.

The chain is built from TRBV4-1 and TRBJ2-5, with 9 nucleotides matching TRBD2. This CDR3 has 14 amino acids. The junction had 5 bases not matched to a gene; V was cut back by 4 bases and J by 5 bases. Germline CDR1 and CDR2: MGHRA and YSYEKL. CDR3 nucleotide sequence: TGCGCCAGCAGCCTAGCGGGGGCTCTGGAGACCCAGTACTTC. Translated, it gives CASSLAGALETQYF.